This TCR beta chain was found in a study of CD8 T cells in ankylosing spondylitis (dated by TCRdb to the late 2010s). Looking at the study overall: To find TCR variants linked to disease, the study profiled T cell receptor beta repertoires in ankylosing spondylitis patients and healthy donors. The whole study cohort included some 100 healthy donors and 25 ankylosing spondylitis patients. Peripheral blood was sampled, and synovial fluid was additionally collected from ankylosing spondylitis patients.

The instrument was an Illumina HiSeq 2500. Quantitative 5'-RACE with molecular barcodes was used to prepare TCR beta libraries. On the study's bioinformatics: Disease-linked TCR variants were identified with a new computational method built on a probabilistic model of VDJ rearrangement. The raw public reads went through TCRdb reprocessing: fastp at Q25, MiXCR clone calling, in-frame beta chains kept. Rows merge per CDR3 protein into single entries with the most common DNA and genes. None of the V and J calls come from the authors' own analysis; TCRdb made them. The sample profile shows 40,000 to 55,000 distinct CDR3 sequences; around 7.4% of them were found once. Around 7.8% of the sample belongs to the ten largest clones. Broad study findings and their caveats: The disease-linked clones had a CD8+ phenotype and were found at relatively low frequencies in peripheral blood. Blood from ankylosing spondylitis patients appeared to be characterized by a TCR beta motif made up of seven or eight highly homologous amino acid variants. According to the report, matched synovial fluid samples from ankylosing spondylitis patients were significantly enriched for the disease-linked clones. Some of the motif variants had been reported before in the synovial fluid and blood of reactive arthritis patients, a finding that suggests common disease-initiation mechanisms.

Trimmed from V: 5 bases; trimmed from J: 2 bases; junction bases lacking a gene match: 3. The cysteine opens and the phenylalanine closes a CDR3 of 17 amino acids. Just the 51-base CDR3 DNA is kept, in frame starting at base 1. CDR1 is given as SGHAT and CDR2 as FQNNGV, both from the germline V gene. This clonotype was recorded many times. Its binding antigen is unknown. Base quality data are lacking; no much larger clone is found one base away. The chain is assembled from TRBV11-2 and TRBJ2-1; 16 bases in between match TRBD2. The sample taken for sequencing was blood, either unsorted or a sorted T cell fraction (not recorded which). This TCR derives from a female donor with ankylosing spondylitis or in good health (not recorded which). The nucleotide sequence reads as follows: TGTGCCAGCAGCCCAGGGACTAGCGGGGGGGCCTACAATGAGCAGTTCTTC. It translates as CASSPGTSGGAYNEQFF.